This passage covers 4 T cell receptor beta chains from one sample sequenced in a study of shared clonotypes between healthy human individuals. Generated by immunoSEQ multiplex PCR, the TCRdb table keeps only in-frame clones and is missing some. The sample holds approximately 2,300,000 clones, around 90% seen once. The specimen was naive CD4+ T cells from PBMCs. Subset reported: CD45RA+ positively selected. These receptors originate from a man aged 18 to 30 in good health. Some clones in this sample may be carry-over from other donors' samples.

This clone has only a few counts. The chain links TRBV7-3 to TRBJ2-2; TRBD1 matches 8 bases. Unmatched junction bases numbered 6, after V lost 5 bases and J lost 7 bases. This CDR3 is built from 14 residues. CDR1 and CDR2 from the germline V gene are SGHTA and FQGTGA. The CDR3 DNA follows: TGTGCCAGCAGCCTGGACAGGGTGTACGGGGAGCTGTTTTTT. Translated, it gives CASSLDRVYGELFF.

The rearrangement links TRBV10-3 to TRBJ1-2, with a tentative D call TRBD1 (5 bases). The CDR3 is 17 amino acids. Germline CDR1 reads ENHRY; CDR2 reads SYGVKD. Trimming left V 5 bases short and J 9 bases short, with 28 bases between. The CDR3: CAISPNPTGTETGRYTF. The CDR3 DNA reads TGTGCCATCAGTCCAAATCCTACCGGGACTGAAACCGGACGCTACACCTTC.

The chain is built from TRBV10-3 and TRBJ1-1, with 9 bases matching TRBD1. The germline V gene has CDR1 ENHRY and CDR2 SYGVKD. The CDR3 runs to 16 residues. Unmatched junction bases numbered 9, after V lost 6 bases and J lost 1 base. In DNA form, the CDR3 reads TGTGCCATCAGGGGACCCCCGGGACAGGGGAACACTGAAGCTTTCTTT. It specifies CAIRGPPGQGNTEAFF.

This clone was seen once. The genes are TRBV7-3 and TRBJ1-1; 7 bases align to TRBD1. The length of the CDR3 is 13 residues. The V segment lost 2 bases and the J segment 4 bases; nucleotides outside the gene matches: 1. Germline V gene lookup returns CDR1 SGHTA and CDR2 FQGTGA. The CDR3 bases are TGTGCCAGCAGCTTACCAGGGGGCACTGAAGCTTTCTTT. This encodes CASSLPGGTEAFF.